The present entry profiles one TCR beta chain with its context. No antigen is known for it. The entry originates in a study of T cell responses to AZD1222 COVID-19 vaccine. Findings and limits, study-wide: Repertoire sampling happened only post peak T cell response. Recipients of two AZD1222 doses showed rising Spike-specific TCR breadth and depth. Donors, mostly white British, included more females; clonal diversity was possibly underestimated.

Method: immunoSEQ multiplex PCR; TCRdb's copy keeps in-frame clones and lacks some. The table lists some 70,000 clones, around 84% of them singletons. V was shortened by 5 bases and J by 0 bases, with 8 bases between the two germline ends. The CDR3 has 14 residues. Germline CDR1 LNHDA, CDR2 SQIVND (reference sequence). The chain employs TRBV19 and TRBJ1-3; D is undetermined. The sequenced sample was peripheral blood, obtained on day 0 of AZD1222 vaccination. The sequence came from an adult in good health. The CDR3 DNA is TGTGCCAGTAGTTCGGGGAGCTCTGGAAACACCATATATTTT. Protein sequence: CASSSGSSGNTIYF. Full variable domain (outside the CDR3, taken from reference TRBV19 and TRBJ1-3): DGGITQSPKYLFRKEGQNVTLSCEQNLNHDAMYWYRQDPGQGLRLIYYSQIVNDFQKGDIAEGYSVSREKKESFPLTVTSAQKNPTAFYLCASSSGSSGNTIYFGEGSWLTVV.